The 21 T cell receptor beta chains below all came from one sample that was sequenced in a study of cytomegalovirus exposure and HLA in healthy donors (dated by TCRdb to the late 2010s). To prepare the library, the immunoSEQ multiplex PCR assay was applied. TCRdb obtained this table from immuneACCESS and retained in-frame rearrangements with V and J assigned. These tables miss some clones; where compared with another copy, unresolved V genes account for less than half of the shortfall, and the remainder is unexplained. Present in this sample are 120,000 or so clones, approximately 91% of which were seen just once. Clones ranked in the top ten supply roughly 2% of the sample. Material: PBMCs. The receptors were gathered from a young woman in good health and CMV-seronegative.

The V and J genes are TRBV28 and TRBJ2-7, with 9 bases lining up with TRBD2. This CDR3 has 17 residues. J was trimmed by 4 bases and V by 5 bases; bases with no gene match: 15. CDR1 and CDR2 (germline): MDHEN, SYDVKM. The CDR3 coding sequence is TGTGCCAGCAGTACGGCTAGCGGGATAGGAGGTGTTTACGAGCAGTACTTC. Encoded protein: CASSTASGIGGVYEQYF.

This clone has a single count. The chain links TRBV11-2 to TRBJ2-7; 9 bases align to TRBD2. CDR1 and CDR2 from the germline V gene are SGHAT and FQNNGV. The CDR3 covers 13 residues. The V gene end was trimmed by 6 bases and the J gene end by 2 bases; junction bases not matched to a gene: 2. The CDR3 bases are TGTGCCAGCAGGGCGGGGGGGGCCTACGAGCAGTACTTC. Its translation is CASRAGGAYEQYF.

This chain links TRBV5-1 with TRBJ2-2; D unresolved. Between the trimmed V and J ends, which lost 4 bases and 0 bases, there was a span of 13 bases. Germline V lookup: CDR1 SGHRS, CDR2 YFSETQ. This CDR3 has 16 amino acids. In DNA, the CDR3 is TGCGCCAGCAGCCCCACCCCGCGGTCGAACACCGGGGAGCTGTTTTTT. It codes for CASSPTPRSNTGELFF.

V is TRBV28 and J is TRBJ2-7; TRBD2 matches at 8 bases. Germline-derived CDR1 and CDR2 are MDHEN and SYDVKM. This CDR3 has 14 amino acids. V shed 5 bases and J 4 bases; nucleotides not matched to a gene: 7. CDR3 sequence: CASSTVAGYYEQYF. CDR3 DNA: TGTGCCAGCAGTACGGTAGCGGGATATTACGAGCAGTACTTC. Full variable domain (remainder filled in from reference TRBV28 and TRBJ2-7): DVKVTQSSRYLVKRTGEKVFLECVQDMDHENMFWYRQDPGLGLRLIYFSYDVKMKEKGDIPEGYSVSREKKERFSLILESASTNQTSMYLCASSTVAGYYEQYFGPGTRLTVT.

V is TRBV28 and J is TRBJ2-7; 9 bases align to TRBD2. Germline V CDR1 and CDR2: MDHEN, SYDVKM. Unmatched junction bases numbered 11, after V lost 8 bases and J lost 12 bases. This CDR3 has 12 residues. In DNA, the CDR3 is TGTGCCAGCCGGTTGGGCCTAGCGGGACTGTACTTC. It is translated as CASRLGLAGLYF.

Turning to this clone: The germline gene is not matched at one end of the junction; a read error may be the cause. The chain employs TRBV27 and TRBJ2-6; possible D gene TRBD1, 6 bases. This CDR3 spans 16 amino acids. Germline V gene sequence: CDR1 MNHEY, CDR2 SMNVEV (reference sequence). The CDR3 loop is CASSLGAYSGTNVLTF. The CDR3 nucleotides are TGTGCCAGCAGTTTGGGGGCCTACTCTGGGACCAACGTCCTGACTTTC. Using reference TRBV27 and TRBJ2-6 for the parts outside the CDR3, the full variable domain is EAQVTQNPRYLITVTGKKLTVTCSQNMNHEYMSWYRQDPGLGLRQIYYSMNVEVTDKGDVPEGYKVSRKEKRNFPLILESPSPNQTSLYFCASSLGAYSGTNVLTFGAGSRLTVL.

CDR3 protein: CASLPGAFF. DNA of the CDR3: TGTGCCAGCCTCCCCGGGGCTTTCTTT. This rearrangement joins TRBV25-1 to TRBJ1-1; no clear D. CDR1 is MGHDK, CDR2 SYGVNS, per germline. V was shortened by 8 bases and J by 11 bases, with 9 bases between the two germline ends. The CDR3 runs to 9 residues.

The chain is built from TRBV11-3 and TRBJ1-2, with a tentative D call TRBD1 (6 bases). Germline V CDR1 and CDR2: SGHNT, YENEEA. V was cut by 5 bases and J by 0 bases, with 13 bases left in between. This CDR3 contains 15 residues. CDR3 nucleotide sequence: TGTGCCAGCAGCCCCCGGACAGCCGCTAACTATGGCTACACCTTC. Its protein is CASSPRTAANYGYTF.

This rearrangement joins TRBV5-6 to TRBJ2-1; 10 nucleotides agree with TRBD1. Germline trimming cut 4 bases from V and 5 bases from J; bases unmatched to any gene: 9. Germline CDR1 SGHDT, CDR2 YYEEEE. The CDR3 extends over 16 amino acids. Here the CDR3 reads CASSTPGTGEDNEQFF. CDR3 in DNA: TGTGCCAGCAGCACCCCCGGGACAGGGGAGGACAATGAGCAGTTCTTC.

The chain is built from TRBV5-1 and TRBJ2-7; TRBD1 aligns across 9 bases. V trimming: 4 bases; J trimming: 3 bases; junction bases outside the gene matches: 11. Germline CDR1 SGHRS, CDR2 YFSETQ. The CDR3 covers 16 residues. CDR3 bases: TGCGCCAGCAGCGGAGCAGGGACAGGGCTGGACTACGAGCAGTACTTC. The encoded protein is CASSGAGTGLDYEQYF. Using reference TRBV5-1 and TRBJ2-7 for the parts outside the CDR3, the full variable domain is KAGVTQTPRYLIKTRGQQVTLSCSPISGHRSVSWYQQTPGQGLQFLFEYFSETQRNKGNFPGRFSGRQFSNSRSEMNVSTLELGDSALYLCASSGAGTGLDYEQYFGPGTRLTVT.

The rearrangement links TRBV11-3 to TRBJ2-7; D possibly corresponds to TRBD2 (5 bases). This CDR3 region has 15 residues. Germline values: CDR1 SGHNT, CDR2 YENEEA. Trimming cost V 0 bases and J 4 bases, with 13 bases left between them. The CDR3 region is CASSLEAELRYEQYF. The CDR3 DNA reads as TGTGCCAGCAGCTTAGAAGCGGAGCTTCGGTACGAGCAGTACTTC.

This clone was seen only once. The J gene is TRBJ1-2, the V gene TRBV6-5, with no clear D. Germline lookup yields CDR1 MNHEY and CDR2 SVGAGI. Trimming stripped 5 bases from V and 2 bases from J, with 9 bases between. CDR3 length: 13 amino acids. The CDR3: CASSRDGNYGYTF. The DNA of the CDR3 is TGTGCCAGCAGTCGTGACGGGAACTATGGCTACACCTTC.

V and J are TRBV11-2 and TRBJ2-1, with TRBD2 identical over 9 bases. Trimming took 5 bases from V and 1 from J; bases not matched to a gene: 15. The germline gives CDR1 SGHAT, CDR2 FQNNGV. The CDR3 spans 19 residues. CDR3 residues: CASSLNLEAGGASYNEQFF. As DNA, the CDR3 is TGTGCCAGCAGCCTCAATCTGGAAGCGGGAGGAGCGTCCTACAATGAGCAGTTCTTC.

The V gene is TRBV27, the J gene TRBJ2-3; 9 bases agree with TRBD1. The trim removed 3 bases at V and 6 bases at J, leaving 7 bases unmatched. CDR1 is MNHEY, CDR2 SMNVEV, per germline (reference sequence). CDR3 length equals 15 residues. The CDR3 bases are TGTGCCAGCAGTTTCTTCCAAGACAGGGGGGATACGCAGTATTTT. This codes for CASSFFQDRGDTQYF.

J is TRBJ2-2 and V is TRBV11-2; 14 positions agree with TRBD2. Germline V gives CDR1 SGHAT, CDR2 FQNNGV. Trimming cost V 2 bases and J 3 bases; bases outside gene matches: 5. This CDR3 is built from 18 residues. CDR3 protein: CASSLRTSGRIYTGELFF. CDR3 bases: TGTGCCAGCAGCTTAAGGACTAGCGGGAGGATTTACACCGGGGAGCTGTTTTTT. The whole variable domain, filled in from reference TRBV11-2 and TRBJ2-2, reads EAGVAQSPRYKIIEKRQSVAFWCNPISGHATLYWYQQILGQGPKLLIQFQNNGVVDDSQLPKDRFSAERLKGVDSTLKIQPAKLEDSAVYLCASSLRTSGRIYTGELFFGEGSRLTVL.

V usage is TRBV10-3 and J usage is TRBJ1-2; 7 bases fit TRBD1. The germline CDR1 and CDR2 sequences are ENHRY and SYGVKD. Trimming removed 3 bases from V and 2 bases from J; junction bases left unmatched: 6. This CDR3 comprises 15 residues. The CDR3: CAISDPGGLNYGYTF. Written as DNA, the CDR3 is TGTGCCATCAGTGACCCAGGGGGACTGAACTATGGCTACACCTTC.

The chain joins TRBV30 to TRBJ1-2, with D possibly being TRBD1 (6 bases). The V end lost 4 bases, the J end lost 2 bases, and 11 bases lay between the germline ends. Germline V gives CDR1 GTSNPN, CDR2 SVGIG (reference sequence). The CDR3 length is 13 residues. The DNA for the CDR3 is TGTGCCTGGACGCCTACAGGGAACTATGGCTACACCTTC. Protein: CAWTPTGNYGYTF.

The chain is built from TRBV5-6 and TRBJ2-1; weak D call: TRBD2 (5 bases). V gave up 7 bases and J gave up 1 base, with 9 bases separating them. The CDR3 contains 13 residues. Germline V CDR1 and CDR2: SGHDT, YYEEEE. The CDR3 nucleotides are TGTGCCAGCCGGAGCGGTTCCTACAATGAGCAGTTCTTC. It specifies CASRSGSYNEQFF.

By frequency in the sample, this clone is medium-sized (0.01 to 0.1%). The V call is TRBV6-5, the J call TRBJ2-7, with D perhaps TRBD2 (6 bases). This CDR3 comprises 13 residues. The germline CDR1 and CDR2 sequences are MNHEY and SVGAGI. The V end was cut by 5 bases, the J end by 7 bases, with 15 bases between. The CDR3 reads CASSPGWREEQYF. The CDR3 coding sequence is TGTGCCAGCAGTCCCGGATGGAGGGAGGAGCAGTACTTC.

On this clone itself: Other nucleotide sequences in the sample specify the same CDR3. The J gene is TRBJ2-1, the V gene TRBV5-4; 9 nucleotides agree with TRBD1. Trimming removed 4 bases from V and 4 bases from J; junction bases left unmatched: 6. The germline gives CDR1 SGHNT, CDR2 YYREEE (reference sequence). CDR3 length: 15 residues. CDR3 amino acids: CASSRRDRDYNEQFF. DNA of the CDR3: TGTGCCAGCAGCCGCCGGGACAGGGATTACAATGAGCAGTTCTTC.

The chain uses TRBV5-1 and TRBJ2-1; the match to TRBD1 covers 9 bases. The length of the CDR3 is 15 residues. Germline CDR1 and CDR2: SGHRS and YFSETQ. The ends lost 5 bases at V and 7 bases at J; junction bases unmatched: 10. CDR3 bases: TGCGCCAGCAGTTACACAGGGGGCGCGGTGAATGAGCAGTTCTTC. Encoded protein: CASSYTGGAVNEQFF.